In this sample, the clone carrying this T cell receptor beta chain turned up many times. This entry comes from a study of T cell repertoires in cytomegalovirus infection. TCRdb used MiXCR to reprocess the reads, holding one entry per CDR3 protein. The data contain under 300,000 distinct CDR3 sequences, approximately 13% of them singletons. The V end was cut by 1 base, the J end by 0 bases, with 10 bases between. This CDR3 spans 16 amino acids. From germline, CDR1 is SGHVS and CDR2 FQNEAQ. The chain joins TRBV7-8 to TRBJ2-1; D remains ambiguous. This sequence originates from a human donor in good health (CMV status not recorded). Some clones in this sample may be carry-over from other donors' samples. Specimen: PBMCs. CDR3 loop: CASSLDGVSSYNEQFF. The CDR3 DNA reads TGTGCCAGCAGCTTAGATGGGGTAAGCTCCTACAATGAGCAGTTCTTC.